The 20 T cell receptor beta chains given below trace back to one sample, sequenced in a study of T-cell memory formation after mild COVID-19. TCRdb re-called the 5' RACE reads through MiXCR, storing one row per CDR3 protein. The top ten clones hold around 12% of a sample with 430,000 or so distinct CDR3 sequences, approximately 25% of them seen once. Specimen: PBMCs or a T cell subset sorted from them (not recorded which). The receptors stem from an adult woman who had mild COVID-19 (a few samples of this study predate the infection). Cell type and time point are not known.

V gene TRBV7-2 combines with J gene TRBJ2-3; no definite D call. V was pared by 7 bases and J by 0 bases, with 11 bases between. Germline V CDR1 and CDR2: SGHTA, FQGNSA. The CDR3 is 14 residues long. The CDR3 loop is CASKATLSTDTQYF. CDR3 DNA sequence: TGTGCCAGCAAAGCGACGTTGAGCACAGATACGCAGTATTTT.

Points on this clonotype: Compared with germline, one end of the junction differs, possibly owing to a read error. The chain has TRBV28 and TRBJ2-3; 8 bases fit TRBD2. CDR1 MDHEN and CDR2 SYDVKM come from the germline V gene. This CDR3 spans 13 amino acids. CDR3 sequence (DNA): TGTGCCAGCAGTTTAACGGGAGGGGATACGAAGTATTTT. Translation: CASSLTGGDTKYF.

This sequence joins TRBV7-9 and TRBJ1-1; no clear D. CDR1 SEHNR and CDR2 FQNEAQ come from the germline V gene (reference sequence). Between the trimmed V and J ends, which lost 6 bases and 0 bases, there was a span of 2 bases. The CDR3 is made up of 11 amino acids. CDR3 sequence reads: CASRLNTEAFF. The DNA for the CDR3 is TGTGCCAGCAGGTTGAACACTGAAGCTTTCTTT.

This clonotype showed up just a few times. The gene calls are TRBV12-3 or TRBV12-4 and TRBJ2-1; TRBD1 or TRBD2 may be the D gene (5 bases each). V was clipped by 4 bases and J by 10 bases, with 23 bases between them. The CDR3 extends over 16 amino acids. CDR3 in DNA: TGTGCCAGCAGTTCCCGCACCGGGACCCTCAGGGACGAGCAGTTCTTC. Its protein product is CASSSRTGTLRDEQFF.

A few counts support this clonotype. The V gene is TRBV15, the J gene TRBJ2-2; no firm D call. The length of the CDR3 is 15 residues. Trimming took off 0 bases at V and 3 bases at J, with 8 bases between the two ends. Germline V CDR1 and CDR2: LNHNV, YYDKDF (reference sequence). This chain's CDR3 is CATSRERSDTGELFF. The CDR3 DNA is TGTGCCACCAGCAGAGAACGGTCGGACACCGGGGAGCTGTTTTTT.

The chain links TRBV29-1 to TRBJ2-1, with 11 bases aligning to TRBD2. The J segment lost 9 bases and the V segment lost 4 bases, leaving 5 bases of the junction unmatched. Germline-derived CDR1 and CDR2 are SQVTM and ANQGSEA. The CDR3 loop spans 13 amino acids. The CDR3 bases are TGCAGCGTTGGTCTAGCGGGAGGTGGTGAGCAGTTCTTC. This codes for CSVGLAGGGEQFF.

The sample holds a few counts of this clonotype. This chain connects TRBV7-6 to TRBJ1-5; D not resolved. The CDR3 has 17 residues. Germline CDR1 reads SGHVS; CDR2 reads FNYEAQ. The V end was cut by 1 base, the J end by 0 bases, with 13 bases between. The chain's CDR3 is CASSLVGRAYSNQPQHF. The CDR3 DNA reads TGTGCCAGCAGCTTAGTGGGAAGAGCCTATAGCAATCAGCCCCAGCATTTT. Filled out from reference TRBV7-6 and TRBJ1-5, the complete variable domain reads GAGVSQSPRYKVTKRGQDVALRCDPISGHVSLYWYRQALGQGPEFLTYFNYEAQQDKSGLPNDRFSAERPEGSISTLTIQRTEQRDSAMYRCASSLVGRAYSNQPQHFGDGTRLSIL.

The rearrangement links TRBV29-1 to TRBJ2-1; D is uncertain. CDR3 length: 15 amino acids. Trimming took off 1 base at V and 1 base at J, with 11 bases between the two ends. CDR1 SQVTM and CDR2 ANQGSEA come from the germline V gene. The chain's CDR3 is CSVEGFSGSYNEQFF. CDR3 coding DNA: TGCAGCGTTGAAGGGTTTTCAGGATCCTACAATGAGCAGTTCTTC.

V and J are TRBV6-4 and TRBJ2-1; 9 nucleotides agree with TRBD1. Germline CDR1 MRHNA, CDR2 SNTAGT. The CDR3 runs to 17 residues. V was clipped by 1 base and J by 8 bases; unmatched bases: 12. The chain's CDR3 is CASSDWAGTGNRDEQFF. CDR3 DNA: TGTGCCAGCAGTGACTGGGCCGGGACAGGGAACCGGGATGAGCAGTTCTTC.

The chain employs TRBV5-1 and TRBJ2-5, with D unclear. V was clipped by 4 bases and J by 2 bases, with 15 bases between them. The CDR3 runs 15 residues. Germline loops: CDR1 SGHRS, CDR2 YFSETQ. In DNA, the CDR3 is TGCGCCAGCAGCCCTGGCCCCAACCCTCAAGAGACCCAGTACTTC. Residues: CASSPGPNPQETQYF.

There are a few counts of this clonotype. The genes are TRBV27 and TRBJ1-6; D unclear. Germline CDR1 and CDR2: MNHEY and SMNVEV (reference sequence). V lost 5 bases, J lost 0 bases, and 20 bases lay in between. The CDR3 has 19 residues. CDR3 region: CASSPSPAGPSSYNSPLHF. The CDR3 DNA reads TGTGCCAGCAGTCCAAGCCCGGCAGGCCCGAGCTCCTATAATTCACCCCTCCACTTT.

The V gene is TRBV12-3 or TRBV12-4, the J gene TRBJ1-1; 10 positions agree with TRBD1. The CDR3 runs 13 residues. V shed 5 bases and J 8 bases; nucleotides not matched to a gene: 5. The DNA of the CDR3 is TGTGCCAGCAGTCTCGACAGGGGGCGGGAAGCTTTCTTT. Protein: CASSLDRGREAFF.

V is TRBV20-1 and J is TRBJ1-2; tentatively, D is TRBD1 (5 bases). The germline CDR1 and CDR2 sequences are DFQATT and SNEGSKA (reference sequence). Trimming removed 6 bases at V and 5 bases at J, with 16 bases between. This CDR3 spans 13 amino acids. The CDR3 bases are TGCAGTGCCAGACGGCCGGAGGGGTATGGCTACACCTTC. Translated: CSARRPEGYGYTF.

The rearrangement links TRBV15 to TRBJ2-2; a possible D gene is TRBD1 (6 bases). Trimming took 3 bases from V and 6 from J, leaving 11 bases between them. This CDR3 spans 14 amino acids. CDR1 and CDR2 (germline): LNHNV, YYDKDF (reference sequence). This CDR3 reads CATSSEQGPGELFF. In nucleotides, the CDR3 is TGTGCCACCAGCAGTGAACAGGGCCCCGGGGAGCTGTTTTTT. The variable domain in full, with the rest retrieved from reference TRBV15 and TRBJ2-2, is DAMVIQNPRYQVTQFGKPVTLSCSQTLNHNVMYWYQQKSSQAPKLLFHYYDKDFNNEADTPDNFQSRRPNTSFCFLDIRSPGLGDTAMYLCATSSEQGPGELFFGEGSRLTVL.

This rearrangement joins TRBV4-1 to TRBJ2-7; D may match TRBD1 or TRBD2 (6 bases each). The germline CDR1 and CDR2 sequences are MGHRA and YSYEKL. Trimming took off 1 base at V and 3 bases at J, with 13 bases between the two ends. The CDR3 has 15 residues. In DNA, the CDR3 is TGCGCCAGCAGCCAAGTTGTGGGGGGCTACTACGAGCAGTACTTC. It yields the protein CASSQVVGGYYEQYF.

This clonotype was counted a few times. CDR3 in amino acids: CASSYPGLAGSSYNEQFF. The CDR3 nucleotides read TGCGCCAGCAGCTACCCGGGACTAGCGGGGAGCTCCTACAATGAGCAGTTCTTC. This chain links TRBV5-1 with TRBJ2-1, with 13 bases that match TRBD2. CDR1 and CDR2 (germline): SGHRS, YFSETQ. This CDR3 region has 18 residues. The V and J ends lost 3 bases and 0 bases, in that order; junction bases with no gene match: 6.

This clonotype has only a few counts. The chain links TRBV5-1 to TRBJ2-7, with 9 positions matching TRBD1. The CDR3 is 16 amino acids. Trimming took 7 bases from V and 6 from J; bases not matched to a gene: 17. CDR1 SGHRS and CDR2 YFSETQ come from the germline V gene. The DNA for the CDR3 is TGCGCCAGCCAGTTAACAGGTGGGGACAGGGTTTTCGAGCAGTACTTC. Translation: CASQLTGGDRVFEQYF.

The chain is built from TRBV12-3 or TRBV12-4 and TRBJ2-4; D possibly corresponds to TRBD2 (5 bases). The V end lost 6 bases, the J end lost 0 bases, and 12 bases lay between the germline ends. There are 15 residues in the CDR3. CDR3: CASSPERLAKNIQYF. The CDR3 DNA reads as TGTGCCAGCAGCCCCGAGCGGCTAGCCAAAAACATTCAGTACTTC.

The rearrangement links TRBV7-2 to TRBJ2-7, with 12 nucleotides matching TRBD2. V trimming: 5 bases; J trimming: 6 bases; junction bases outside the gene matches: 8. In germline, CDR1 is SGHTA, CDR2 FQGNSA. The CDR3 totals 15 residues. CDR3 protein: CASSPRLAGAPEQYF. The DNA of the CDR3 is TGTGCCAGCAGCCCAAGACTAGCGGGGGCACCCGAGCAGTACTTC.

This clonotype turned up a few times. This chain connects TRBV7-2 to TRBJ2-5; D ambiguous. The germline CDR1 and CDR2 sequences are SGHTA and FQGNSA. The CDR3 loop spans 16 amino acids. V lost 2 bases, J lost 2 bases, and 15 bases lay in between. The CDR3 DNA follows: TGTGCCAGCAGCTTACGCGCCCAACTTGGGCAAGAGACCCAGTACTTC. It yields the protein CASSLRAQLGQETQYF.